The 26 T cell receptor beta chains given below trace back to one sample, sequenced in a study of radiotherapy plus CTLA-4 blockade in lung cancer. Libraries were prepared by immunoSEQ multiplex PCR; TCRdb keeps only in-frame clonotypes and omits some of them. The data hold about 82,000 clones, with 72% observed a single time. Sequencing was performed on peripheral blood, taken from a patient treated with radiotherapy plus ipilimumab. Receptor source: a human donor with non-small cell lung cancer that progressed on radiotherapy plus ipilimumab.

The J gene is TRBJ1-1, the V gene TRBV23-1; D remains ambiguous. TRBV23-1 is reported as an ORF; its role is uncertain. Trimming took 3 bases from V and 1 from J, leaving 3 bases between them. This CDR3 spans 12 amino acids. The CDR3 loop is CASSQKNTEAFF. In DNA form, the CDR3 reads TGCGCCAGCAGTCAGAAGAACACTGAAGCTTTCTTT.

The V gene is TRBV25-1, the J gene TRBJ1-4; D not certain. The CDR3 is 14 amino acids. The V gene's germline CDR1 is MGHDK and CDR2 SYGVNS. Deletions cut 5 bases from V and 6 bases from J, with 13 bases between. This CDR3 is CASSSAGWYEKLFF. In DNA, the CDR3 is TGTGCCAGCAGTTCGGCGGGGTGGTATGAAAAACTGTTTTTT.

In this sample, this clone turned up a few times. The CDR3 protein is CASSPTELAKNIQYF. Written as DNA, the CDR3 is TGTGCCAGCAGCCCGACAGAGCTAGCCAAAAACATTCAGTACTTC. The rearrangement links TRBV7-8 to TRBJ2-4; TRBD1 might be the D (5 bases). V was cut by 5 bases and J by 0 bases, with 11 bases left in between. The CDR3 totals 15 residues. Germline assignment: CDR1 SGHVS and CDR2 FQNEAQ.

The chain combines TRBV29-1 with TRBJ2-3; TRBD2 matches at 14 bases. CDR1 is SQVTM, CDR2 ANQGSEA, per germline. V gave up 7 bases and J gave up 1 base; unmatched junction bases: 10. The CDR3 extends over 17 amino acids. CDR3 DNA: TGCAGCGGGCGGGGACTAGCGGGGGCCACCCGCACAGATACGCAGTATTTT. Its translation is CSGRGLAGATRTDTQYF.

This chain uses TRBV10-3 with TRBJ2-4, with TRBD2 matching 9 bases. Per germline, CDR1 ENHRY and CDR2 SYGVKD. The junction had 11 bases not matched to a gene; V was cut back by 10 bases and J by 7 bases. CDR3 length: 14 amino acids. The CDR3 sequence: CATQKRGAENIQYF. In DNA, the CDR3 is TGTGCCACCCAGAAGCGGGGGGCCGAGAACATTCAGTACTTC.

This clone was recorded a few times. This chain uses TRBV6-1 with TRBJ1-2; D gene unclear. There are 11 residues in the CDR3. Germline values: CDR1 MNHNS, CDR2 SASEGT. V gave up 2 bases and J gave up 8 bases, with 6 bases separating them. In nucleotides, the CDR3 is TGTGCCAGCAGTGAATTTGTGGGCTACACCTTC. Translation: CASSEFVGYTF.

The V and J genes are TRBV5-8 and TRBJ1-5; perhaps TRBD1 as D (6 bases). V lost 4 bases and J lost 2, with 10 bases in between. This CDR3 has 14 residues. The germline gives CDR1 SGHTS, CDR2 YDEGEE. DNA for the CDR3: TGTGCCAGCAGCCCCCGGACAGGCAATCAGCCCCAGCATTTT. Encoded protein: CASSPRTGNQPQHF.

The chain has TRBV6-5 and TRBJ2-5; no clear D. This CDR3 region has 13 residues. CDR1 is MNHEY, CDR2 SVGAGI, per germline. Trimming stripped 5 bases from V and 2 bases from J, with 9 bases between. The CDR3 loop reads CASSKDPQETQYF. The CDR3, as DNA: TGTGCCAGCAGTAAGGACCCTCAAGAGACCCAGTACTTC.

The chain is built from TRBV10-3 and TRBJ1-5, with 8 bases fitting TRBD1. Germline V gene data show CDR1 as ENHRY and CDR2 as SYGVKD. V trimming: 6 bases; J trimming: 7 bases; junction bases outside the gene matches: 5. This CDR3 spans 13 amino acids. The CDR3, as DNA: TGTGCCATCAGGGACAGGGACGGCCAGCCCCAGCATTTT. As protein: CAIRDRDGQPQHF.

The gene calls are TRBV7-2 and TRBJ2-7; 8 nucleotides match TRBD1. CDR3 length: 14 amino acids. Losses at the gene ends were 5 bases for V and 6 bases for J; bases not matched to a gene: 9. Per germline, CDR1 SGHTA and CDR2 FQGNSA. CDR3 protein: CASSRTGLKGEQYF. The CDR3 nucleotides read TGTGCCAGCAGCCGGACAGGGCTAAAAGGCGAGCAGTACTTC.

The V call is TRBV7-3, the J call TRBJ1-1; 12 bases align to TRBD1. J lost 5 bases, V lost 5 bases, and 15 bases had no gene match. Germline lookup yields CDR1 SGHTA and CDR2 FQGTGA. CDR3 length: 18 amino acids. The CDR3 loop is CASSASTGTGGRKTEAFF. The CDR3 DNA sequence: TGTGCCAGCAGCGCCTCAACCGGGACAGGGGGCAGGAAGACTGAAGCTTTCTTT.

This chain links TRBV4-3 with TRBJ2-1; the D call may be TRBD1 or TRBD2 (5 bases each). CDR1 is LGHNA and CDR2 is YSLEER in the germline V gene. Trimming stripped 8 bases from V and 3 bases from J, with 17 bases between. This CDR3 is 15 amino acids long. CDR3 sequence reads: CASSRGLQGYNEQFF. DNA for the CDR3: TGCGCCAGCTCGAGGGGCCTGCAAGGCTACAATGAGCAGTTCTTC.

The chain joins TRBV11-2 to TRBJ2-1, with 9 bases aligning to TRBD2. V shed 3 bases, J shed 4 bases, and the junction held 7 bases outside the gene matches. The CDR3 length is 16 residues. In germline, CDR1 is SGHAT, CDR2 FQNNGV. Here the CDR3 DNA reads TGTGCCAGCAGCTTCTCCGGGACTAGCCTATACAATGAGCAGTTCTTC. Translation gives CASSFSGTSLYNEQFF. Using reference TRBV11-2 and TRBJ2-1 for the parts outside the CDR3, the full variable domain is EAGVAQSPRYKIIEKRQSVAFWCNPISGHATLYWYQQILGQGPKLLIQFQNNGVVDDSQLPKDRFSAERLKGVDSTLKIQPAKLEDSAVYLCASSFSGTSLYNEQFFGPGTRLTVL.

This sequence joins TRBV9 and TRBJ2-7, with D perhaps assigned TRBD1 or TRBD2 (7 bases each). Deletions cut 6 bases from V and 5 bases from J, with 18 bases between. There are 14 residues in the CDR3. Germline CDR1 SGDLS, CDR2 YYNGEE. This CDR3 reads CASNPGGARNEQYF. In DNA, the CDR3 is TGTGCCAGCAACCCAGGGGGGGCCAGGAACGAGCAGTACTTC.

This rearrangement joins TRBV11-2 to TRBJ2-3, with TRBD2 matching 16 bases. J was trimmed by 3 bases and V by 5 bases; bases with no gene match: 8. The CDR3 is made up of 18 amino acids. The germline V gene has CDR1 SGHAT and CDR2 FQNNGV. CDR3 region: CASSPGTSGGAWTDTQYF. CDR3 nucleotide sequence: TGTGCCAGCAGCCCGGGGACTAGCGGGGGGGCGTGGACAGATACGCAGTATTTT.

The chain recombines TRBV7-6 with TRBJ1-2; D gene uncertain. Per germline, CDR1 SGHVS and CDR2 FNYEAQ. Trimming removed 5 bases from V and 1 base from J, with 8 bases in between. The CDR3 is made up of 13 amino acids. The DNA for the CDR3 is TGTGCCAGCAGCCCCCGGGATAACTATGGCTACACCTTC. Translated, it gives CASSPRDNYGYTF.

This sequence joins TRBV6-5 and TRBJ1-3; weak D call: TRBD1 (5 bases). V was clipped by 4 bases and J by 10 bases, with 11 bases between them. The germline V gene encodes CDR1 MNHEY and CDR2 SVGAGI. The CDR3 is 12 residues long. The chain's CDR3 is CASSSQAGTIYF. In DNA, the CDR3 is TGTGCCAGCAGTTCGCAGGCAGGGACCATATATTTT.

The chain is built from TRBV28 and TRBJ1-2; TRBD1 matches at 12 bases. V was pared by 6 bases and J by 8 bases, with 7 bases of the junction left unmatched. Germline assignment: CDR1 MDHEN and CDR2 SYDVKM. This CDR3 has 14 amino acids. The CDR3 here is CASSSPGTGGGYTF. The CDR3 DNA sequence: TGTGCCAGCAGCTCCCCCGGGACAGGGGGCGGCTACACCTTC.

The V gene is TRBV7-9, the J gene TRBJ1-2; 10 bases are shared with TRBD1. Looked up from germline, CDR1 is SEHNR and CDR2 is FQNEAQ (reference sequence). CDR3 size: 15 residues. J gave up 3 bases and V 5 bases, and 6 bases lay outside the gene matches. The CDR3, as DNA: TGTGCCAGCAGCGTGGGACAGGGGATCGACTATGGCTACACCTTC. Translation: CASSVGQGIDYGYTF.

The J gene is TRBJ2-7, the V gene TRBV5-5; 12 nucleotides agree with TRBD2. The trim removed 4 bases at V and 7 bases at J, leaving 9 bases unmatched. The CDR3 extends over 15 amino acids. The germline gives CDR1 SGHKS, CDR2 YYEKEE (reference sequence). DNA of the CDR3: TGTGCCAGCAGCCCCCTAGCGGGAGGGCCAGGGGAGCAGTACTTC. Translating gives CASSPLAGGPGEQYF.

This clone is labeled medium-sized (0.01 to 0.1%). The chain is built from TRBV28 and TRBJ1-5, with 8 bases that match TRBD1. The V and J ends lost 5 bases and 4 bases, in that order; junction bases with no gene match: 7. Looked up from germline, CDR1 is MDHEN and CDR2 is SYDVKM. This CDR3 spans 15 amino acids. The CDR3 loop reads CASSPLDRVNQPQHF. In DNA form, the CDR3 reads TGTGCCAGCAGTCCGCTGGACAGGGTAAATCAGCCCCAGCATTTT. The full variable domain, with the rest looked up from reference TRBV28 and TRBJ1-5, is DVKVTQSSRYLVKRTGEKVFLECVQDMDHENMFWYRQDPGLGLRLIYFSYDVKMKEKGDIPEGYSVSREKKERFSLILESASTNQTSMYLCASSPLDRVNQPQHFGDGTRLSIL.

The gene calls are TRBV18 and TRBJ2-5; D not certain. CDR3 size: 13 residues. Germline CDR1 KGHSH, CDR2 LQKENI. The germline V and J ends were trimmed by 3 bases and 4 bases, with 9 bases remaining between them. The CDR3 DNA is TGTGCCAGCTCACCGTCGAAGGGAGAGACCCAGTACTTC. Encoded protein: CASSPSKGETQYF.

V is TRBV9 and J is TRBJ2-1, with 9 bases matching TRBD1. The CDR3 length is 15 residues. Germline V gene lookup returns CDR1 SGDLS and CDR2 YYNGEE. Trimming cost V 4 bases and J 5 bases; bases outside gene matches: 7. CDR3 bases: TGTGCCAGCAGCCTTACAGGGGGCCTAGACAATGAGCAGTTCTTC. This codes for CASSLTGGLDNEQFF.

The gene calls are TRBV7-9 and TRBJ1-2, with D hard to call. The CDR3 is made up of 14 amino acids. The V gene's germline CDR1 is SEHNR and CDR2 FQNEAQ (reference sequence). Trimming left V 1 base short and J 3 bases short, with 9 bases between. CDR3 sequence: CASSLGGLDYGYTF. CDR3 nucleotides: TGTGCCAGCAGCTTAGGCGGGTTGGACTATGGCTACACCTTC.

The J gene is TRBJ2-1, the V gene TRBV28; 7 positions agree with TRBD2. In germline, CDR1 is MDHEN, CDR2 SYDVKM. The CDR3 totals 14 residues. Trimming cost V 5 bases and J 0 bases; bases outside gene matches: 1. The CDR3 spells CASSTSASYNEQFF. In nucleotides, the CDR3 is TGTGCCAGCAGTACTAGCGCCTCCTACAATGAGCAGTTCTTC.

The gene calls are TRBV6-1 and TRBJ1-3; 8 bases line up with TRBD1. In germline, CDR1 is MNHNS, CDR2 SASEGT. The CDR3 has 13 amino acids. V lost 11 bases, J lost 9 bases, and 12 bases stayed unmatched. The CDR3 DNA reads TGTGCCGCTCAGGACAGGGCGGAAGGCACCATATATTTT. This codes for CAAQDRAEGTIYF.